The present T cell receptor beta chain was sequenced within a study of identical twins. About this clonotype: Antigen: not known.

A universal primer site was created by template switching, with the cDNA bearing unique molecular identifiers. TCRdb ran MiXCR on the 5' RACE reads and lists one entry per CDR3 protein. The sample shows around 490,000 distinct CDR3 sequences, 20% to 25% of them seen only once. Trimming removed 6 bases from V and 2 bases from J; junction bases left unmatched: 4. CDR1 and CDR2 from the germline V gene are SQVTM and ANQGSEA. There are 14 residues in the CDR3. Overall study results and limits: Twin-shared out-of-frame alpha sequences showed excess low generation probability.

Another study also made use of these data, one on yellow fever vaccine responses in identical twins. This second report adds: Twins' vaccine T cell response reportedly seemed partly convergent, partly personalized.

The sequenced sample consisted of CD4+ T cells sorted from blood. The chain carries TRBV29-1 and TRBJ2-3, with 11 bases lining up with TRBD2. This TCR came from a young woman in good health. This CDR3 is CSVDSGRATDTQYF. DNA for the CDR3: TGCAGCGTCGATAGCGGGAGGGCCACAGATACGCAGTATTTT.